The 14 T cell receptor beta chains below were found in one sample sequenced in a study of post-analysis software for immune sequencing data. Antigens for these TCRs are unknown. Overall study results and limits: Controls had lower frequencies than patients of about 5 TRBV segments, which included TRBV5-6, TRBV5-1 and TRBV20-1.

Sequencing libraries made from TCR beta cDNA carried unique molecular identifiers. TCRdb reprocessed the PCR reads via MiXCR and lists one record per CDR3 protein. The data show more than 350,000 distinct CDR3 sequences, over 30% seen once. The sample comprised blood. The receptors were gathered from a girl between 2 and 10 years old with multiple sclerosis.

The genes are TRBV12-3 or TRBV12-4 and TRBJ1-5, with 11 bases lining up with TRBD1. With V trimmed by 3 bases and J by 5 bases, 6 bases remained unmatched. This CDR3 has 16 residues. DNA for the CDR3: TGTGCCAGCAGTTTCGGACAGGGGGCTTTGGATCAGCCCCAGCATTTT. Translating gives CASSFGQGALDQPQHF.

The V and J genes are TRBV7-9 and TRBJ1-4; D might be TRBD1 (6 bases). This CDR3 contains 15 residues. The germline gives CDR1 SEHNR, CDR2 FQNEAQ (reference sequence). Trimming cost V 7 bases and J 3 bases, with 15 bases left between them. CDR3 bases: TGTGCCAGCACAACTGGGGGGCTGGCTAATGAAAAACTGTTTTTT. Protein product: CASTTGGLANEKLFF.

This clonotype occurred a few times. This rearrangement joins TRBV7-8 to TRBJ2-5, with D possibly being TRBD2 (7 bases). The CDR3 has 17 amino acids. Germline CDR1 is SGHVS and CDR2 is FQNEAQ. The germline V and J ends were trimmed by 1 base and 4 bases, with 19 bases remaining between them. The CDR3: CASSLGGLAGARETQYF. The CDR3 DNA reads as TGTGCCAGCAGCTTAGGTGGGTTGGCGGGGGCTCGAGAGACCCAGTACTTC.

This clonotype was counted once. The CDR3 nucleotides are TGTGCCAGCAGTTTTTGGGACGAGCAGTACTTC. Its protein product is CASSFWDEQYF. V usage is TRBV12-3 or TRBV12-4 and J usage is TRBJ2-5; D gene ambiguous. Near its end, the DNA agrees better with TRBJ2-7, so the J call may be wrong. The CDR3 runs to 11 residues.

The rearrangement joins TRBV6-1 to TRBJ2-3; 8 positions match TRBD2. Germline V gene sequence: CDR1 MNHNS, CDR2 SASEGT. V dropped 8 bases and J dropped 2; count of bases not matched to a gene: 9. The CDR3 has 15 amino acids. CDR3 region: CASVGAGAHTDTQYF. CDR3 DNA: TGTGCCAGCGTTGGAGCGGGGGCGCACACAGATACGCAGTATTTT.

The V and J genes are TRBV5-1 and TRBJ1-4; D gene ambiguous. Trimming left V 5 bases short and J 7 bases short, with 15 bases between. The CDR3 has 14 residues. Germline values: CDR1 SGHRS, CDR2 YFSETQ. In nucleotides, the CDR3 is TGCGCCAGCAGGCCGACACTTTCGGGTGAAAAACTGTTTTTT. Protein sequence: CASRPTLSGEKLFF.

In this sample, this clonotype turned up a few times. J is TRBJ1-2 and V is TRBV29-1; D possibly corresponds to TRBD1 (5 bases). The length of the CDR3 is 12 residues. Trimming left V 6 bases short and J 7 bases short, with 15 bases between. CDR1 is SQVTM, CDR2 ANQGSEA, per germline. In nucleotides, the CDR3 is TGCAGCGTCATCCCCCCTGGGGGTGGCTACACCTTC. This encodes CSVIPPGGGYTF.

This chain links TRBV7-7 with TRBJ2-1; 10 bases match TRBD2. The CDR3 covers 15 residues. The V gene end was trimmed by 3 bases and the J gene end by 5 bases; junction bases not matched to a gene: 4. Germline CDR1 and CDR2: SSHAT and FNYEAQ (reference sequence). The CDR3 region has the DNA TGTGCCAGCAGCTTGAGCGGGGGGGCGGACAATGAGCAGTTCTTC. It specifies CASSLSGGADNEQFF.

This clonotype was detected only once. The gene calls are TRBV7-2 and TRBJ2-7; 8 bases are a match to TRBD1. CDR3 length: 16 residues. Looked up from germline, CDR1 is SGHTA and CDR2 is FQGNSA. V shed 0 bases, J shed 1 base, and the junction held 5 bases outside the gene matches. The CDR3: CASSLAWDRSSYEQYF. The CDR3 bases are TGTGCCAGCAGCTTAGCATGGGACAGGTCTTCCTACGAGCAGTACTTC.

The V gene is TRBV7-2, the J gene TRBJ2-1, with D possibly being TRBD1 or TRBD2 (6 bases each). Trimming removed 5 bases from V and 5 bases from J, with 16 bases in between. CDR3 length equals 15 residues. The germline V gene encodes CDR1 SGHTA and CDR2 FQGNSA. CDR3 sequence reads: CASSPGASHHNEQFF. The CDR3 DNA follows: TGTGCCAGCAGCCCGGGGGCTAGTCACCACAATGAGCAGTTCTTC.

V usage is TRBV27 and J usage is TRBJ2-4; 9 positions match TRBD1. The J call may be faulty, since TRBJ2-7 better matches the DNA end. This CDR3 comprises 14 residues. Looked up from germline, CDR1 is MNHEY and CDR2 is SMNVEV (reference sequence). CDR3 protein: CASSSGQGWYEQYF. The CDR3 DNA reads as TGTGCCAGCAGTTCTGGACAGGGGTGGTACGAGCAGTACTTC.

The chain combines TRBV30 with TRBJ1-1; 7 nucleotides agree with TRBD1. Trimming took 2 bases from V and 0 from J; bases not matched to a gene: 0. CDR1 is GTSNPN, CDR2 SVGIG, per germline (reference sequence). The CDR3 is 13 amino acids. The CDR3 loop is CAWSTGVNTEAFF. For the CDR3, the DNA is TGTGCCTGGAGTACAGGGGTGAACACTGAAGCTTTCTTT.

This clonotype was counted only a few times. This rearrangement joins TRBV7-8 to TRBJ1-1; no reliable D call. V lost 5 bases and J lost 2, with 9 bases in between. This CDR3 is 13 amino acids long. Per the germline V gene, CDR1 is SGHVS and CDR2 is FQNEAQ. The CDR3 DNA reads TGTGCCAGCAGCCCTTGGATTAACACTGAAGCTTTCTTT. Translation: CASSPWINTEAFF.

The gene calls are TRBV2 and TRBJ2-1, with D possibly matching TRBD2 (7 bases). Germline loops: CDR1 SNHLY, CDR2 FYNNEI. The length of the CDR3 is 15 residues. Between the trimmed V and J ends, which lost 5 bases and 6 bases, there was a span of 17 bases. The CDR3 DNA reads as TGTGCCAGCAGTCCGGGGGGCCTGGTCAGCAATGAGCAGTTCTTC. Its translation is CASSPGGLVSNEQFF.